The source of this T cell receptor beta chain is a study of identical twins. CDR3 length: 13 amino acids. V dropped 6 bases and J dropped 4 bases, with 12 bases sitting between them. Germline V gene data show CDR1 as LNHNV and CDR2 as YYDKDF (reference sequence). This clonotype was recorded a few times. TCRdb redid the calling of the 5' RACE reads with MiXCR, one entry per CDR3 protein. Of under 1 million distinct CDR3 sequences in the sample, 9% to 15% were seen once. The sample was also linked to a second study, of yellow fever vaccine responses in identical twins.

Sequencing was performed on PBMCs. The chain recombines TRBV15 with TRBJ1-1; D might be TRBD1 (5 bases). This TCR was recovered from a woman between 18 and 30 years old in good health. The CDR3 is CATRGLTGTEAFF. The DNA for the CDR3 is TGTGCCACCAGAGGACTAACAGGCACTGAAGCTTTCTTT.